This T cell receptor (beta chain) was found in a study of T-cell reconstitution after alpha-beta-depleted transplantation in children (dated by TCRdb to about 2016). General notes on the study: The study quantitatively tracked T-cell immune reconstitution after TCRalphabeta/CD19-depleted allogeneic hematopoietic cell transplantation in children using TCR repertoire profiling.

V ends up 6 bases short and J 4 bases short, with an unmatched junction base count of 10. CDR1 and CDR2 were assigned from the germline V gene as SGHAT and FQNNGV. Spanning cysteine to phenylalanine, the CDR3 consists of 16 amino acids. The CDR3 DNA has 48 bases and is translated from base 1. On this clonotype: Its binding antigen is unknown. Nothing much larger sits one base from this clone, and base qualities are not available.

To prepare the library, PCR was applied. Sequencer: Illumina HiSeq 2500. Molecular barcoding was employed in the preparation of TCR libraries, with unique molecular identifiers being used to normalize TCRbeta repertoire quantification. TCRdb itself trimmed the public reads at Q25 with fastp, ran MiXCR and retained productive beta chains. Every CDR3 protein is listed once, alongside the most common genes and DNA of its rows. This sample holds about 540,000 distinct CDR3 sequences; approximately 20% were observed only once. The ten largest clones add up to 3.3% of the sample. The sequencing used PBMCs from the stem cell graft donor, collected from the stem cell graft. The TCR originated in a human donor who donated a stem cell graft to a child with acute lymphoblastic leukemia. The chain employs TRBV11-2 and TRBJ2-2; 8 junctional bases match TRBD2. DNA sequence: TGTGCCAGCAGACCACTAGCGGCCTCTACCACCGGGGAGCTGTTTTTT. This is translated as CASRPLAASTTGELFF.